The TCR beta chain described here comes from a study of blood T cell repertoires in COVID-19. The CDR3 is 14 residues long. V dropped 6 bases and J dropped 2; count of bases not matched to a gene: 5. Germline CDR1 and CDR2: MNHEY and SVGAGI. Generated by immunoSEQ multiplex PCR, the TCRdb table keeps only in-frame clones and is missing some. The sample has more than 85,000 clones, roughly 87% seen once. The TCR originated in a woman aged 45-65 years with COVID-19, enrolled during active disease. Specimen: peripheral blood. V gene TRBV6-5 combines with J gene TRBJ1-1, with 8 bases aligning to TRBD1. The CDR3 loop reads CASSRQGANTEAFF. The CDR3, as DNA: TGTGCCAGCAGCCGCCAGGGGGCCAACACTGAAGCTTTCTTT.